This TCR beta chain was sequenced for a study of blood T cell repertoires in COVID-19. Across the study: Both acute and convalescent COVID-19 samples were obtained from the United States, Italy and Spain. PBMCs, B-cell-depleted T cells, or T cells provided the cDNA or gDNA that made up the material.

In the authors' workflow: It was from reference gene primer amplification that nucleated cell counts were estimated. Assay used: immunoSEQ multiplex PCR; TCRdb lists only in-frame clones, some missing. V, J and clone size were drawn from that table, and D and trimming were deduced from the DNA. Of roughly 300,000 clones listed, around 87% were seen once; the top ten hold approximately 1.5%. V gave up 0 bases and J gave up 8 bases, with 12 bases separating them. Germline CDR1 is SGHTS and CDR2 is YDEGEE. This CDR3 comprises 14 residues. The chain combines TRBV5-8 with TRBJ1-5; tentative D call: TRBD1 (6 bases). Sequencing was performed on peripheral blood. The TCR sequence derives from a woman aged 40 to 55 who had recovered from COVID-19. The DNA of the CDR3 is TGTGCCAGCAGCTTGGGGGAGGGGGTTAAGCCCCAGCATTTT. Encoded protein: CASSLGEGVKPQHF.